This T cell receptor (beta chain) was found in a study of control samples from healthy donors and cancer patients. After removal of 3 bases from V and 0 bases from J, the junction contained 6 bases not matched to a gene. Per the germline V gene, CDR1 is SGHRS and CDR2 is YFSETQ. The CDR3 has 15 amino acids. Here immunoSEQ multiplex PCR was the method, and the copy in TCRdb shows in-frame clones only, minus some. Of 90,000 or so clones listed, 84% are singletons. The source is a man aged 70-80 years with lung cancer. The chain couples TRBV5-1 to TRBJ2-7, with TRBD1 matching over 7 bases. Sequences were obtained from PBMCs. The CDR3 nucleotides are TGCGCCAGCAGCTCGGGACAGCCAAGCTCCTACGAGCAGTACTTC. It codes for CASSSGQPSSYEQYF.